One and the same sample provided the 23 T cell receptor beta chains below, sequenced in a study of blood T cell repertoires in COVID-19. Method: immunoSEQ multiplex PCR; TCRdb's copy keeps in-frame clones and lacks some. The sample holds about 53,000 clones, 80% to 90% seen once. Sequenced: peripheral blood. These receptors came from a man aged 55 to 70 with active COVID-19.

This chain joins TRBV6-6 and TRBJ2-2; the D gene is possibly TRBD1 (5 bases). The V end lost 2 bases, the J end lost 10 bases, and 11 bases lay between the germline ends. The germline gives CDR1 MNHNY, CDR2 SVGAGI (reference sequence). This CDR3 contains 13 residues. The DNA of the CDR3 is TGTGCCAGCAGTTACGGCAGGGTGGAGGAGCTGTTTTTT. This encodes CASSYGRVEELFF.

In regard to this clone: Its ends do not fully match the called genes, so a read error is possible. V and J are TRBV7-2 and TRBJ1-1, with D uncertain. Germline CDR1 reads SGHTA; CDR2 reads FQGNSA. The CDR3 extends over 8 amino acids. CDR3 sequence (DNA): TGTGCCAGCAGCCCTAGTGAATTT. Its translation is CASSPSEF.

The rearrangement uses TRBV4-2 and TRBJ2-3, with a tentative D call TRBD1 (6 bases). This CDR3 has 14 amino acids. Germline lookup yields CDR1 LGHNA and CDR2 YNFKEQ. Deletions cut 2 bases from V and 6 bases from J, with 12 bases between. The CDR3 is CASSQLGHRDTQYF. CDR3 nucleotides: TGTGCCAGCAGCCAACTGGGACATCGGGATACGCAGTATTTT.

CDR3 sequence reads: CASSWRQGASGELFF. In DNA, the CDR3 is TGCGCCAGCAGCTGGCGACAGGGGGCATCCGGGGAGCTGTTTTTT. The rearrangement uses TRBV5-1 and TRBJ2-2; 10 bases line up with TRBD1. The V segment lost 3 bases and the J segment 6 bases; nucleotides outside the gene matches: 5. The CDR3 length is 15 residues. Germline V gene data show CDR1 as SGHRS and CDR2 as YFSETQ. Complete variable domain (other parts from reference TRBV5-1 and TRBJ2-2): KAGVTQTPRYLIKTRGQQVTLSCSPISGHRSVSWYQQTPGQGLQFLFEYFSETQRNKGNFPGRFSGRQFSNSRSEMNVSTLELGDSALYLCASSWRQGASGELFFGEGSRLTVL.

The chain employs TRBV29-1 and TRBJ2-2; 7 nucleotides agree with TRBD2. The CDR3 extends over 14 amino acids. With 7 bases clipped from V and 8 bases from J, the junction kept 13 bases outside the gene matches. Germline CDR1 and CDR2: SQVTM and ANQGSEA. CDR3 protein: CSACDGRSPGELFF. The CDR3 DNA is TGCAGCGCCTGTGACGGGAGGTCGCCGGGGGAGCTGTTTTTT.

This rearrangement joins TRBV4-1 to TRBJ1-1; no firm D call. Germline values: CDR1 MGHRA, CDR2 YSYEKL. V shed 1 base and J shed 0 bases, with 9 bases lying between them. CDR3 size: 15 residues. The CDR3 reads CASSQAVFVNTEAFF. The CDR3 nucleotides read TGCGCCAGCAGCCAAGCGGTGTTTGTGAACACTGAAGCTTTCTTT.

The chain is built from TRBV19 and TRBJ2-1, with 10 bases lining up with TRBD1. Germline V lookup: CDR1 LNHDA, CDR2 SQIVND (reference sequence). The CDR3 has 15 amino acids. V gave up 8 bases and J gave up 6 bases; unmatched junction bases: 10. CDR3 residues: CASAQLGQGINEQFF. The CDR3, as DNA: TGTGCCAGTGCCCAGCTGGGACAGGGGATCAATGAGCAGTTCTTC.

V gene TRBV12-3 or TRBV12-4 combines with J gene TRBJ1-5; D is possibly TRBD1 (6 bases). The CDR3 has 12 residues. Trimming took 7 bases from V and 4 from J, leaving 8 bases between them. CDR3 DNA: TGTGCCAGCAACACAGGGAATCAGCCCCAGCATTTT. It is translated as CASNTGNQPQHF.

The CDR3 DNA reads as TGTGCCACCAGTGATCAGGGCACCGGGGAGCTGTTTTTT. This sequence encodes CATSDQGTGELFF. The V and J genes are TRBV24-1 and TRBJ2-2; tentatively, D is TRBD1 (5 bases). This CDR3 comprises 13 residues. The V end lost 3 bases, the J end lost 4 bases, and 5 bases lay between the germline ends. The V gene's germline CDR1 is KGHDR and CDR2 SFDVKD.

This clone was found once. The gene calls are TRBV3-1 (or the pseudogene TRBV3-2) and TRBJ2-1; TRBD1 is a possible D gene (6 bases). CDR3 length: 15 amino acids. V was shortened by 2 bases and J by 7 bases, with 15 bases between the two germline ends. CDR1 is LGHDT, CDR2 YNNKEL, per germline (reference sequence). CDR3 loop: CASSQHRDKRNEQFF. CDR3 in DNA: TGTGCCAGCAGCCAACACCGGGACAAACGGAATGAGCAGTTCTTC.

This chain uses TRBV7-3 with TRBJ2-5; no clear D. This CDR3 spans 13 amino acids. Germline V CDR1 and CDR2: SGHTA, FQGTGA. The V and J ends lost 3 bases and 4 bases respectively, with 9 bases between them. As DNA, the CDR3 is TGTGCCAGCAGCTTTTCCGGTGTAGAGACCCAGTACTTC. Translation gives CASSFSGVETQYF.

Concerning this clone itself: The same CDR3 arises from other DNA sequences in this sample as well. The rearrangement uses TRBV29-1 and TRBJ2-5; D is perhaps TRBD2 (5 bases). V was cut by 1 base and J by 3 bases, with 6 bases left in between. Germline CDR1 is SQVTM and CDR2 is ANQGSEA. This CDR3 region has 12 residues. The CDR3 sequence: CSVEGGEETQYF. Written as DNA, the CDR3 is TGCAGCGTTGAAGGGGGAGAAGAGACCCAGTACTTC.

The chain carries TRBV21-1 and TRBJ1-5; the table's D call, TRBD1, was not checked against the DNA. TRBV21-1 is marked as a pseudogene. The CDR3 has 16 residues. CDR3 region: CASGSKGQGGDQPQHF. The CDR3 coding sequence is TGTGCCAGCGGGTCCAAAGGACAGGGAGGCGATCAGCCCCAGCATTTT.

The rearrangement joins TRBV27 to TRBJ2-7; a weak D match, TRBD2 (6 bases). V was pared by 0 bases and J by 4 bases, with 7 bases between. Germline V gives CDR1 MNHEY, CDR2 SMNVEV (reference sequence). The CDR3 is 13 amino acids. CDR3 nucleotide sequence: TGTGCCAGCAGTTTATCGCGGGGATACGAGCAGTACTTC. This gives the protein CASSLSRGYEQYF.

This sequence joins TRBV4-1 and TRBJ2-2; D not resolved. Per the germline V gene, CDR1 is MGHRA and CDR2 is YSYEKL. V dropped 4 bases and J dropped 3 bases, with 12 bases sitting between them. The length of the CDR3 is 15 residues. CDR3 bases: TGCGCCAGCAGCCGAAAACTCGACTACACCGGGGAGCTGTTTTTT. Translated: CASSRKLDYTGELFF.

This clone was counted between two and nine times. V and J are TRBV19 and TRBJ1-1, with D perhaps TRBD1 (5 bases). Germline CDR1 reads LNHDA; CDR2 reads SQIVND (reference sequence). The length of the CDR3 is 15 residues. V dropped 4 bases and J dropped 3 bases, with 15 bases sitting between them. CDR3 residues: CASSTLIRVDTEAFF. The CDR3 DNA follows: TGTGCCAGTAGTACTTTAATCAGGGTGGACACTGAAGCTTTCTTT.

The V and J genes are TRBV6-2 or TRBV6-3 and TRBJ1-5; TRBD1 aligns across 7 bases. CDR3 length: 16 amino acids. The V gene's germline CDR1 is MNHEY and CDR2 SVGEGT. V trimming: 6 bases; J trimming: 7 bases; junction bases outside the gene matches: 15. The CDR3 reads CASSRIQQGYRQPQHF. The CDR3 nucleotides read TGTGCCAGCAGCCGGATCCAACAGGGGTATAGGCAGCCCCAGCATTTT.

The chain recombines TRBV28 with TRBJ1-4; D gene ambiguous. Germline V gene data show CDR1 as MDHEN and CDR2 as SYDVKM. This CDR3 region has 14 residues. The V end lost 5 bases, the J end lost 0 bases, and 7 bases lay between the germline ends. The CDR3 sequence is CASSTASTNEKLFF. CDR3 DNA sequence: TGTGCCAGCAGTACCGCGTCAACTAATGAAAAACTGTTTTTT.

This chain links TRBV28 with TRBJ2-1; a weak D match, TRBD2 (6 bases). V gave up 10 bases and J gave up 7 bases, with 20 bases separating them. The CDR3 contains 14 residues. Germline CDR1 MDHEN, CDR2 SYDVKM. The CDR3 DNA sequence: TGTGCCACCTTCCTAGACGGGAGTAGGAATGAGCAGTTCTTC. Translation gives CATFLDGSRNEQFF. Full variable domain (rest looked up from reference TRBV28 and TRBJ2-1): DVKVTQSSRYLVKRTGEKVFLECVQDMDHENMFWYRQDPGLGLRLIYFSYDVKMKEKGDIPEGYSVSREKKERFSLILESASTNQTSMYLCATFLDGSRNEQFFGPGTRLTVL.

V usage is TRBV4-3 and J usage is TRBJ1-3, with D possibly being TRBD1 (5 bases). Germline loops: CDR1 LGHNA, CDR2 YSLEER. This CDR3 is built from 15 residues. The V end was cut by 1 base, the J end by 0 bases, with 7 bases between. CDR3: CASSQGGGSGNTIYF. CDR3 nucleotide sequence: TGCGCCAGCAGCCAAGGCGGGGGCTCTGGAAACACCATATATTTT.

The chain uses TRBV5-8 and TRBJ2-5; TRBD2 agrees at 7 bases. The CDR3 extends over 15 amino acids. Germline-derived CDR1 and CDR2 are SGHTS and YDEGEE. Trimming took 4 bases from V and 4 from J; bases not matched to a gene: 10. The CDR3 is CASSPSGTPLETQYF. CDR3 nucleotide sequence: TGTGCCAGCAGCCCAAGCGGGACGCCTCTAGAGACCCAGTACTTC.

The CDR3 sequence: CASTSRGGVTEAFF. CDR3 DNA: TGTGCCAGTACCTCCCGTGGGGGGGTCACTGAAGCTTTCTTT. The chain is built from TRBV19 and TRBJ1-1, with D possibly being TRBD1 (5 bases). Germline V CDR1 and CDR2: LNHDA, SQIVND (reference sequence). The V gene lost 7 bases and the J gene lost 4 bases, with 16 bases spanning the gap. The CDR3 loop spans 14 amino acids.

This rearrangement joins TRBV18 to TRBJ1-2; 7 bases line up with TRBD1. V trimming: 3 bases; J trimming: 2 bases; junction bases outside the gene matches: 6. The CDR3 consists of 15 residues. Per germline, CDR1 KGHSH and CDR2 LQKENI. The CDR3 sequence: CASSPTGQTNYGYTF. CDR3 DNA sequence: TGTGCCAGCTCACCCACGGGACAGACAAACTATGGCTACACCTTC. Full variable domain (remainder filled in from reference TRBV18 and TRBJ1-2): NAGVMQNPRHLVRRRGQEARLRCSPMKGHSHVYWYRQLPEEGLKFMVYLQKENIIDESGMPKERFSAEFPKEGPSILRIQQVVRGDSAAYFCASSPTGQTNYGYTFGSGTRLTVV.